This is a list of T cell receptor beta chains from one sample in a study of cytomegalovirus exposure and HLA in healthy donors. Sequencing was performed with immunoSEQ multiplex PCR; in TCRdb, only in-frame clones are kept and a portion is missing. Among 200,000 to 250,000 clones listed, 82% were seen once. The sequenced sample consisted of PBMCs. Receptors were obtained from a woman in her thirties or forties in good health and CMV-seronegative. Both conserved end residues are part of each CDR3. The D gene is left open where the match is weak. Size is omitted from some rows. Given values are once, few, many or a class for expanded clones.

d_call: TRBD2
v_call: TRBV7-9
j_call: TRBJ2-3
clone_size: NA
cdr3_aa: CASSLRTSGSPVDTQYF
cdr3_nt: TGTGCCAGCAGCTTACGGACTAGCGGGAGCCCCGTTGATACGCAGTATTTT

d_call: NA
v_call: TRBV7-9
j_call: TRBJ1-1
clone_size: NA
cdr3_aa: CASSPPGPEAFF
cdr3_nt: TGTGCCAGCAGCCCCCCTGGCCCTGAAGCTTTCTTT

d_call: TRBD2
v_call: TRBV7-3
j_call: TRBJ2-3
clone_size: NA
cdr3_aa: CASSLRLAGSTDTQYF
cdr3_nt: TGTGCCAGCAGCTTAAGACTAGCGGGTTCCACAGATACGCAGTATTTT

d_call: TRBD2
v_call: TRBV29-1
j_call: TRBJ2-1
clone_size: NA
cdr3_aa: CSVLAGGNEQFF
cdr3_nt: TGCAGCGTACTAGCGGGAGGCAACGAGCAGTTCTTC

d_call: TRBD2
v_call: TRBV5-8
j_call: TRBJ2-3
clone_size: NA
cdr3_aa: CASSSRVAGATDTQYF
cdr3_nt: TGTGCCAGCAGCTCCCGGGTAGCGGGAGCCACAGATACGCAGTATTTT

d_call: NA
v_call: TRBV6-6
j_call: TRBJ2-1
clone_size: NA
cdr3_aa: CASSYQQGDEQFF
cdr3_nt: TGTGCCAGCAGTTATCAACAGGGCGATGAGCAGTTCTTC

d_call: NA
v_call: TRBV10-1
j_call: TRBJ1-1
clone_size: NA
cdr3_aa: CASSHETGMNTEAFF
cdr3_nt: TGCGCCAGCAGCCACGAAACAGGGATGAACACTGAAGCTTTCTTT

d_call: NA
v_call: TRBV7-9
j_call: TRBJ1-2
clone_size: NA
cdr3_aa: CASSLGQAHGYTF
cdr3_nt: TGTGCCAGCAGCTTAGGGCAGGCGCATGGCTACACCTTC

d_call: NA
v_call: TRBV27
j_call: TRBJ1-1
clone_size: NA
cdr3_aa: CASSLAGFGEAFF
cdr3_nt: TGTGCCAGCAGTTTGGCAGGGTTCGGTGAAGCTTTCTTT

d_call: NA
v_call: TRBV5-3
j_call: TRBJ1-1
clone_size: NA
cdr3_aa: CARSLGQSTNTEAFF
cdr3_nt: TGTGCCAGAAGCTTGGGACAGAGCACGAACACTGAAGCTTTCTTT

d_call: TRBD1
v_call: TRBV5-4
j_call: TRBJ1-1
clone_size: NA
cdr3_aa: CASRFGTGGNTEAFF
cdr3_nt: TGTGCCAGCAGGTTTGGGACAGGCGGGAACACTGAAGCTTTCTTT

d_call: NA
v_call: TRBV9
j_call: TRBJ2-2
clone_size: NA
cdr3_aa: CASSFGVFGELFF
cdr3_nt: TGTGCCAGCAGCTTTGGAGTATTCGGGGAGCTGTTTTTT

d_call: TRBD2
v_call: TRBV7-8
j_call: TRBJ2-7
clone_size: NA
cdr3_aa: CASSLEAASGVAREQYF
cdr3_nt: TGTGCCAGCAGCTTAGAGGCGGCTAGCGGAGTAGCACGGGAGCAGTACTTC

d_call: TRBD1
v_call: TRBV2
j_call: TRBJ1-1
clone_size: NA
cdr3_aa: CASLGQPNTEAFF
cdr3_nt: TGTGCCAGCCTGGGACAGCCAAACACTGAAGCTTTCTTT

d_call: TRBD2
v_call: TRBV19
j_call: TRBJ2-7
clone_size: NA
cdr3_aa: CASSMGDLAGISEQYF
cdr3_nt: TGTGCCAGTAGTATGGGGGATCTAGCGGGGATATCCGAGCAGTACTTC

d_call: NA
v_call: TRBV10-3
j_call: TRBJ2-1
clone_size: NA
cdr3_aa: CAISESLSSYNEQFF
cdr3_nt: TGTGCCATCAGTGAATCGCTCAGCTCCTACAATGAGCAGTTCTTC

d_call: NA
v_call: TRBV28
j_call: TRBJ1-1
clone_size: NA
cdr3_aa: CASSLPDSLEAFF
cdr3_nt: TGTGCCAGCAGTTTACCGGACAGCCTTGAAGCTTTCTTT

d_call: TRBD1
v_call: TRBV18
j_call: TRBJ1-5
clone_size: NA
cdr3_aa: CASSPGQGVGEPQHF
cdr3_nt: TGTGCCAGCTCACCAGGACAGGGCGTGGGGGAGCCCCAGCATTTT

d_call: TRBD2
v_call: TRBV19
j_call: TRBJ2-7
clone_size: NA
cdr3_aa: CASSIIGPSGSYEQYF
cdr3_nt: TGTGCCAGTAGTATAATTGGGCCTAGCGGGAGCTACGAGCAGTACTTC

d_call: NA
v_call: TRBV2
j_call: TRBJ2-1
clone_size: NA
cdr3_aa: CASSGTRADDNEQFF
cdr3_nt: TGTGCCAGCAGTGGGACGCGGGCCGACGACAATGAGCAGTTCTTC

d_call: NA
v_call: TRBV4-1
j_call: TRBJ1-5
clone_size: once
cdr3_aa: CASSQEGPGPPYSQHF
cdr3_nt: TGCGCCAGCAGCCAAGAGGGGCCAGGACCGCCGTATTCCCAGCATTTT

d_call: NA
v_call: TRBV28
j_call: TRBJ1-4
clone_size: NA
cdr3_aa: CASVRGVGEKLSF
cdr3_nt: TGTGCCAGCGTCAGGGGTGTCGGTGAAAAACTGTCTTTT

d_call: TRBD1
v_call: TRBV19
j_call: TRBJ1-2
clone_size: NA
cdr3_aa: CASSFGTGGYGYTF
cdr3_nt: TGTGCCAGTAGTTTTGGCACAGGGGGGTATGGCTACACCTTC

d_call: TRBD1
v_call: TRBV7-9
j_call: TRBJ2-1
clone_size: NA
cdr3_aa: CASSPWTGLDEQFF
cdr3_nt: TGTGCCAGCAGCCCTTGGACAGGGCTAGACGAGCAGTTCTTC

d_call: TRBD2
v_call: TRBV27
j_call: TRBJ2-1
clone_size: NA
cdr3_aa: CASSFQRELLYNEQFF
cdr3_nt: TGTGCCAGCAGTTTCCAGCGGGAGTTGCTCTACAATGAGCAGTTCTTC

d_call: NA
v_call: TRBV5-4
j_call: TRBJ1-1
clone_size: NA
cdr3_aa: CASSSGGAGRSTEAFF
cdr3_nt: TGTGCCAGCAGCTCCGGGGGGGCAGGGCGAAGCACTGAAGCTTTCTTT

d_call: TRBD1
v_call: TRBV6-1
j_call: TRBJ1-1
clone_size: NA
cdr3_aa: CASKQGYLVNTEAFF
cdr3_nt: TGTGCCAGCAAACAGGGGTACCTAGTGAACACTGAAGCTTTCTTT

d_call: NA
v_call: TRBV10-1
j_call: TRBJ1-1
clone_size: NA
cdr3_aa: CASSSGQGNTEAFF
cdr3_nt: TGCGCCAGCAGTTCCGGGCAGGGGAACACTGAAGCTTTCTTT

d_call: TRBD1
v_call: TRBV6-5
j_call: TRBJ1-2
clone_size: NA
cdr3_aa: CASSYGQVYGYTF
cdr3_nt: TGTGCCAGCAGTTATGGACAGGTTTATGGCTACACCTTC

d_call: TRBD1
v_call: TRBV10-1
j_call: TRBJ1-5
clone_size: NA
cdr3_aa: CASRKTRGQGRQPQHF
cdr3_nt: TGCGCCAGCAGGAAGACACGGGGACAGGGACGTCAGCCCCAGCATTTT

d_call: NA
v_call: TRBV7-2
j_call: TRBJ2-6
clone_size: NA
cdr3_aa: CASSLARGSGANVLTF
cdr3_nt: TGTGCCAGCAGCTTAGCGCGGGGTTCTGGGGCCAACGTCCTGACTTTC

d_call: TRBD1
v_call: TRBV25-1
j_call: TRBJ1-3
clone_size: NA
cdr3_aa: CASSLTGSSGNTIYF
cdr3_nt: TGTGCCAGCAGCCTGACAGGGTCGTCTGGAAACACCATATATTTT

d_call: NA
v_call: TRBV6-5
j_call: TRBJ1-6
clone_size: NA
cdr3_aa: CASSYPREAGNSPLHF
cdr3_nt: TGTGCCAGCAGTTACCCCCGTGAGGCGGGTAATTCACCCCTCCACTTT

d_call: TRBD1
v_call: TRBV7-9
j_call: TRBJ2-7
clone_size: NA
cdr3_aa: CASSHAGQGYEQYF
cdr3_nt: TGTGCCAGCAGCCACGCAGGACAGGGTTACGAGCAGTACTTC

d_call: NA
v_call: TRBV10-1
j_call: TRBJ1-3
clone_size: NA
cdr3_aa: CASSDQFSSGNTIYF
cdr3_nt: TGCGCCAGCAGTGATCAGTTTTCCTCTGGAAACACCATATATTTT

d_call: NA
v_call: TRBV9
j_call: TRBJ2-2
clone_size: once
cdr3_aa: CASSSLLSMQGIGELFF
cdr3_nt: TGTGCCAGCAGCAGTCTGCTCAGCATGCAGGGGATCGGGGAGCTGTTTTTT

d_call: TRBD2
v_call: TRBV9
j_call: TRBJ2-4
clone_size: once
cdr3_aa: CASSVGLADIENIQYF
cdr3_nt: TGTGCCAGCAGCGTAGGGCTAGCGGATATTGAAAACATTCAGTACTTC

d_call: TRBD2
v_call: TRBV6-1
j_call: TRBJ2-7
clone_size: NA
cdr3_aa: CASQGLADYEQYF
cdr3_nt: TGTGCCAGCCAGGGACTAGCAGACTACGAGCAGTACTTC

d_call: NA
v_call: TRBV27
j_call: TRBJ2-7
clone_size: NA
cdr3_aa: CASTVSAGDAYEQYF
cdr3_nt: TGTGCCAGCACGGTTTCCGCAGGGGACGCCTACGAGCAGTACTTC

d_call: NA
v_call: TRBV27
j_call: TRBJ2-2
clone_size: NA
cdr3_aa: CASSLRGRGTGELFF
cdr3_nt: TGTGCCAGCAGTTTAAGAGGGAGAGGGACCGGGGAGCTGTTTTTT

d_call: TRBD2
v_call: TRBV19
j_call: TRBJ2-7
clone_size: NA
cdr3_aa: CASSMGLAYEQYF
cdr3_nt: TGTGCCAGTAGTATGGGACTAGCCTACGAGCAGTACTTC

d_call: NA
v_call: TRBV6-1
j_call: TRBJ1-2
clone_size: NA
cdr3_aa: CASSAGNDYGYTF
cdr3_nt: TGTGCCAGCAGTGCAGGGAACGACTATGGCTACACCTTC

d_call: NA
v_call: TRBV6-6
j_call: TRBJ1-2
clone_size: few
cdr3_aa: CASSSLGQSSNYGYTF
cdr3_nt: TGTGCCAGCAGTTCCCTCGGACAGTCTTCTAACTATGGCTACACCTTC

d_call: TRBD1
v_call: TRBV4-2
j_call: TRBJ1-2
clone_size: NA
cdr3_aa: CASSPGQGASSGYTF
cdr3_nt: TGTGCCAGCAGCCCGGGACAGGGGGCCAGTAGTGGCTACACCTTC

d_call: TRBD2
v_call: TRBV2
j_call: TRBJ2-7
clone_size: NA
cdr3_aa: CASRPGREVAYEQYF
cdr3_nt: TGTGCCAGCAGACCTGGGCGGGAGGTCGCCTACGAGCAGTACTTC

d_call: NA
v_call: TRBV28
j_call: TRBJ2-7
clone_size: NA
cdr3_aa: CASSLTYPYEQYF
cdr3_nt: TGTGCCAGCAGTTTGACATATCCCTACGAGCAGTACTTC

d_call: NA
v_call: TRBV5-4
j_call: TRBJ2-1
clone_size: few
cdr3_aa: CASSLVAVKSHEQFF
cdr3_nt: TGTGCCAGCAGCTTGGTTGCGGTAAAATCCCATGAGCAGTTCTTC

d_call: TRBD1
v_call: TRBV7-8
j_call: TRBJ2-7
clone_size: NA
cdr3_aa: CASSPGSAGGFYEQYF
cdr3_nt: TGTGCCAGCAGCCCGGGGTCAGCAGGGGGCTTCTACGAGCAGTACTTC

d_call: NA
v_call: TRBV28
j_call: TRBJ2-7
clone_size: once
cdr3_aa: CASSLTLATNEQYF
cdr3_nt: TGTGCCAGCAGTTTAACTTTAGCGACTAACGAGCAGTACTTC

d_call: TRBD1
v_call: TRBV18
j_call: TRBJ1-1
clone_size: NA
cdr3_aa: CASSPRQGDGTEAFF
cdr3_nt: TGTGCCAGCTCACCCCGACAGGGGGACGGCACTGAAGCTTTCTTT

d_call: TRBD1
v_call: TRBV6-5
j_call: TRBJ1-5
clone_size: few
cdr3_aa: CASSPTNRGNQPQHF
cdr3_nt: TGTGCCAGCAGTCCCACCAACAGGGGTAATCAGCCCCAGCATTTT

d_call: TRBD1
v_call: TRBV15
j_call: TRBJ1-4
clone_size: NA
cdr3_aa: CATSGQINEKLFF
cdr3_nt: TGTGCCACTTCGGGACAGATTAATGAAAAACTGTTTTTT

d_call: TRBD1
v_call: TRBV2
j_call: TRBJ1-3
clone_size: NA
cdr3_aa: CASKDRDGNTIYF
cdr3_nt: TGTGCCAGCAAGGACAGGGATGGAAACACCATATATTTT

d_call: TRBD2
v_call: TRBV30
j_call: TRBJ2-1
clone_size: NA
cdr3_aa: CAWKSKGLAGIEQFF
cdr3_nt: TGTGCCTGGAAGTCGAAGGGACTAGCGGGGATAGAGCAGTTCTTC

d_call: TRBD1
v_call: TRBV7-9
j_call: TRBJ2-4
clone_size: once
cdr3_aa: CASSVAGTGENIQYF
cdr3_nt: TGTGCCAGCAGCGTCGCCGGGACAGGGGAAAACATTCAGTACTTC

d_call: NA
v_call: TRBV10-1
j_call: TRBJ2-3
clone_size: NA
cdr3_aa: CASSEGASTDTQYF
cdr3_nt: TGCGCCAGCAGTGAGGGGGCAAGTACAGATACGCAGTATTTT

d_call: NA
v_call: TRBV5-8
j_call: TRBJ1-2
clone_size: NA
cdr3_aa: CASSFNRDYGYTF
cdr3_nt: TGTGCCAGCAGCTTCAACAGGGACTATGGCTACACCTTC

d_call: TRBD2
v_call: TRBV4-2
j_call: TRBJ2-7
clone_size: NA
cdr3_aa: CASSPTSGSGEQYF
cdr3_nt: TGTGCCAGCAGCCCGACTAGCGGGAGCGGCGAGCAGTACTTC

d_call: NA
v_call: TRBV10-3
j_call: TRBJ1-3
clone_size: NA
cdr3_aa: CAIRPRQAPSSASGNTIYF
cdr3_nt: TGTGCCATCCGACCCCGACAGGCCCCATCCTCCGCCTCTGGAAACACCATATATTTT